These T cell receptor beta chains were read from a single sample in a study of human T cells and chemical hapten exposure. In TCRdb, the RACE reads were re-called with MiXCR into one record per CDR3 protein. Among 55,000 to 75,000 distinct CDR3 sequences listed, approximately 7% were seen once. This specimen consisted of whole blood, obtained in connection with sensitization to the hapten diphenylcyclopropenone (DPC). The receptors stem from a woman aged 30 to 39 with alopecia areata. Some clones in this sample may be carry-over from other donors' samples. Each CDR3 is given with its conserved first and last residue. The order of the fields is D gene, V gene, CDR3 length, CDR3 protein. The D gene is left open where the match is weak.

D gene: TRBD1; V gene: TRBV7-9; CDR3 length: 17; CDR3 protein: CASSPLTHGTGLPIQYF
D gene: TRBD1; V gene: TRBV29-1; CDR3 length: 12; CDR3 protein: CSVVHGQGEAFF
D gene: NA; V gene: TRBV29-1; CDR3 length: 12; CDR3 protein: CSVGLNTDTQYF
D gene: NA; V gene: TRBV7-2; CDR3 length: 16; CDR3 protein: CASSLRGTQSKNIQYF
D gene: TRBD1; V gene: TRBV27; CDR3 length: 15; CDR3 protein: CASKPGQVYPWGYTF
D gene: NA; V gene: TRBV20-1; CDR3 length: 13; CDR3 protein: CSAAPGGDYGYTF
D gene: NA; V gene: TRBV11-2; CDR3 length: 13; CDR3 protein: CASSLLVNYGYTF
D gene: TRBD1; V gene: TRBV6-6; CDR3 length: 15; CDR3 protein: CASSYAGQFDYGYTF
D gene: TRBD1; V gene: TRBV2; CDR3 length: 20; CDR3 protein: CASSEPADRQEFYSNQPQHF
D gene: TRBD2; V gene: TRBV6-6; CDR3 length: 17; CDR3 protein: CASVGLAGGRFYNEQFF
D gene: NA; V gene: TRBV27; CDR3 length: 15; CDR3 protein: CASSPWGLNTGELFF
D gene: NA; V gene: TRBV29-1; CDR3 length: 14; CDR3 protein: CSVEVGTSTDTQYF
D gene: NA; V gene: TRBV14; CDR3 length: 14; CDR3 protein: CASSQAVGANVLTF
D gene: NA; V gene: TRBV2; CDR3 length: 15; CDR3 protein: CASSEDSWGRGGYTF
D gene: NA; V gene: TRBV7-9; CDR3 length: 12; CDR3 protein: CASSLPDQPQHF
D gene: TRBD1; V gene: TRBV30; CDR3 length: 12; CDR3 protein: CAWKSGGYGYTF
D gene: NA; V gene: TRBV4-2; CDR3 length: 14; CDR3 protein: CASSQVTAGTEAFF
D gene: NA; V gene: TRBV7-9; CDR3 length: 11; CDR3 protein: CASSLFDTQYF